What follows are 20 T cell receptor beta chains derived from one specimen sequenced in a study of blood T cell repertoires in COVID-19. Sequencing used immunoSEQ multiplex PCR; TCRdb keeps in-frame clones, though not all of them. Here the sample spans about 480,000 clones, about nine tenths being singletons. Sequencing was done on a sample of peripheral blood. The receptors stem from a woman aged 50 to 60 with COVID-19, enrolled during active disease.

The rearrangement uses TRBV7-9 and TRBJ1-2; perhaps TRBD1 as D (6 bases). Germline V gene data show CDR1 as SEHNR and CDR2 as FQNEAQ (reference sequence). V lost 5 bases to trimming and J lost 11 bases, with 21 bases between them. This CDR3 spans 14 amino acids. CDR3 residues: CASSLDRTTPRYTF. CDR3 bases: TGTGCCAGCAGCCTCGACAGGACCACGCCCCGGTACACCTTC.

The V gene is TRBV11-2, the J gene TRBJ1-2, with D unresolved. Trimming removed 5 bases from V and 8 bases from J, with 15 bases in between. This CDR3 is 13 amino acids long. In germline, CDR1 is SGHAT, CDR2 FQNNGV. CDR3 protein: CASSPSSVRGYTF. CDR3 in DNA: TGTGCCAGCAGCCCCAGCAGCGTTCGCGGCTACACCTTC.

The chain recombines TRBV11-2 with TRBJ2-7; 9 bases are shared with TRBD1. J gave up 0 bases and V 4 bases, and 10 bases lay outside the gene matches. CDR1 is SGHAT and CDR2 is FQNNGV in the germline V gene. The CDR3 runs 17 residues. CDR3 DNA: TGTGCCAGCAGCTCCTCCTTGGGGACAGGGAGCTCCTACGAGCAGTACTTC. It encodes CASSSSLGTGSSYEQYF.

The sample holds one count of this clone. V gene TRBV7-8 combines with J gene TRBJ1-1; D might be TRBD1 (5 bases). V was pared by 3 bases and J by 3 bases, with 8 bases between. In germline, CDR1 is SGHVS, CDR2 FQNEAQ. The CDR3 has 13 residues. The CDR3 reads CASSFGGDTEAFF. CDR3 nucleotide sequence: TGTGCCAGCAGCTTCGGGGGTGACACTGAAGCTTTCTTT.

V is TRBV27 and J is TRBJ1-2, with D perhaps TRBD1 (5 bases). Germline CDR1 and CDR2: MNHEY and SMNVEV (reference sequence). The V end was cut by 0 bases, the J end by 7 bases, with 12 bases between. This CDR3 has 14 residues. The CDR3 nucleotides are TGTGCCAGCAGTTTATCCGCAGGGCGGGGTGGCTACACCTTC. As protein: CASSLSAGRGGYTF.

The chain uses TRBV12-3 or TRBV12-4 and TRBJ2-3; 8 bases are a match to TRBD1. V lost 6 bases to trimming and J lost 4 bases; unmatched junction nucleotides: 3. CDR3 length: 13 amino acids. For the CDR3, the DNA is TGTGCCAGCAGAACGACAGGGGCAGATACGCAGTATTTT. This encodes CASRTTGADTQYF.

V and J are TRBV11-2 and TRBJ2-1; 11 nucleotides match TRBD2. The trim removed 2 bases at V and 3 bases at J, leaving 12 bases unmatched. The CDR3 loop spans 19 amino acids. The germline CDR1 and CDR2 sequences are SGHAT and FQNNGV. The CDR3 nucleotides are TGTGCCAGCAGCTTACGGTCCCAGTTAGGACTAGCGGGCTACAATGAGCAGTTCTTC. Its protein is CASSLRSQLGLAGYNEQFF.

CDR3 DNA sequence: TGTGCCAGCAGTTTATGGGGGCGAGCTAATGAAAAACTGTTTTTT. This gives the protein CASSLWGRANEKLFF. V and J are TRBV27 and TRBJ1-4; weak D call: TRBD1 (6 bases). This CDR3 comprises 15 residues. The V end lost 1 base, the J end lost 3 bases, and 9 bases lay between the germline ends. Germline assignment: CDR1 MNHEY and CDR2 SMNVEV (reference sequence).

This clone was found once. The chain carries TRBV5-1 and TRBJ1-6; a weak D match, TRBD1 (6 bases). Germline V gene sequence: CDR1 SGHRS, CDR2 YFSETQ. Trimming shortened V by 4 bases and J by 5 bases, and 13 bases separated the two germline ends. CDR3 length: 15 residues. As DNA, the CDR3 is TGCGCCAGCAGCGCGCGACAGGAAAATAATTCACCCCTCCACTTT. Protein sequence: CASSARQENNSPLHF.

A word on this clone: Additional DNA sequences in this sample encode the identical CDR3. The gene calls are TRBV10-3 and TRBJ1-2, with TRBD1 matching over 7 bases. J gave up 1 base and V 3 bases, and 2 bases lay outside the gene matches. This CDR3 is 14 amino acids long. Germline lookup yields CDR1 ENHRY and CDR2 SYGVKD. The CDR3 sequence: CAISEQGSNYGYTF. In DNA form, the CDR3 reads TGTGCCATCAGTGAACAGGGGAGTAACTATGGCTACACCTTC.

The chain is built from TRBV19 and TRBJ1-1, with D hard to call. Trimming removed 5 bases from V and 0 bases from J, with 13 bases in between. The CDR3 spans 15 residues. The germline V gene encodes CDR1 LNHDA and CDR2 SQIVND (reference sequence). Here the CDR3 DNA reads TGTGCCAGTAGTCTGGTCTCAGGTATGAACACTGAAGCTTTCTTT. Its protein product is CASSLVSGMNTEAFF.

This clone appeared a single time. The chain uses TRBV27 and TRBJ2-2; no clear D gene. Germline V gene lookup returns CDR1 MNHEY and CDR2 SMNVEV (reference sequence). V lost 6 bases to trimming and J lost 5 bases, with 13 bases between them. The CDR3 length is 14 residues. The DNA of the CDR3 is TGTGCCAGCAGGTCAGGTTACGATACCGGGGAGCTGTTTTTT. Protein: CASRSGYDTGELFF.

V usage is TRBV6-2 or TRBV6-3 and J usage is TRBJ1-4; D is undetermined. This CDR3 has 15 residues. The V end lost 2 bases, the J end lost 4 bases, and 11 bases lay between the germline ends. From germline, CDR1 is MNHEY and CDR2 SVGEGT. The CDR3 DNA reads as TGTGCCAGCAGTTACCCCCGGCGGGGTAATGAAAAACTGTTTTTT. Translating gives CASSYPRRGNEKLFF.

The chain employs TRBV6-2 or TRBV6-3 and TRBJ2-5; no firm D call. Per germline, CDR1 MNHEY and CDR2 SVGEGT. Trimming took off 4 bases at V and 5 bases at J, with 20 bases between the two ends. This CDR3 contains 16 residues. In DNA, the CDR3 is TGTGCCAGCAGTTTTTACCGGTCCATCCTAGTGGAGACCCAGTACTTC. Its translation is CASSFYRSILVETQYF.

A word on this clone: The same CDR3 arises from other DNA sequences in this sample as well. The CDR3 DNA reads TGCGCCAGCAGCTTGGGGACAGGCCGAGGGAATGAGCAGTTCTTC. Its translation: CASSLGTGRGNEQFF. The V and J genes are TRBV5-1 and TRBJ2-1; 7 bases are a match to TRBD1. CDR3 length: 15 residues. Per germline, CDR1 SGHRS and CDR2 YFSETQ. V shed 0 bases, J shed 7 bases, and the junction held 7 bases outside the gene matches.

The chain uses TRBV5-8 and TRBJ1-2; no reliable D call. CDR3 length equals 10 residues. Germline V gives CDR1 SGHTS, CDR2 YDEGEE. Trimming removed 0 bases at V and 8 bases at J, with 2 bases between. The CDR3 nucleotides are TGTGCCAGCAGCTTGGCGGGCTACACCTTC. It translates to CASSLAGYTF.

The chain has TRBV6-5 and TRBJ2-1, with 8 positions matching TRBD1. This CDR3 is 14 amino acids long. The V segment lost 7 bases and the J segment 8 bases; nucleotides outside the gene matches: 10. Per germline, CDR1 MNHEY and CDR2 SVGAGI. The CDR3 DNA follows: TGTGCCAGCAACGAGCAGGGGGCCGTCTATGAGCAGTTCTTC. It codes for CASNEQGAVYEQFF.

The sample holds one count of this clone. The chain links TRBV19 to TRBJ2-5; D uncertain. This CDR3 comprises 13 residues. The V gene's germline CDR1 is LNHDA and CDR2 SQIVND (reference sequence). With 3 bases removed from V and 2 bases from J, the gap between germline ends came to 7 bases. CDR3: CASSMQVQETQYF. The CDR3 DNA reads as TGTGCCAGTAGTATGCAGGTTCAAGAGACCCAGTACTTC.

The chain couples TRBV6-5 to TRBJ2-3; 10 nucleotides line up with TRBD2. CDR1 and CDR2 (germline): MNHEY, SVGAGI. The junction had 4 bases not matched to a gene; V was cut back by 7 bases and J by 6 bases. The CDR3 has 13 residues. CDR3 region: CASKGLARDTQYF. Written as DNA, the CDR3 is TGTGCCAGCAAGGGACTAGCGCGGGATACGCAGTATTTT.

This rearrangement joins TRBV6-5 to TRBJ1-2; the match to TRBD1 covers 8 bases. Looked up from germline, CDR1 is MNHEY and CDR2 is SVGAGI. V dropped 9 bases and J dropped 8; count of bases not matched to a gene: 14. This CDR3 spans 14 amino acids. The CDR3 DNA follows: TGTGCCAGTGACCCCCAGGGGGCAGAGGGAGGCTACACCTTC. This sequence encodes CASDPQGAEGGYTF.